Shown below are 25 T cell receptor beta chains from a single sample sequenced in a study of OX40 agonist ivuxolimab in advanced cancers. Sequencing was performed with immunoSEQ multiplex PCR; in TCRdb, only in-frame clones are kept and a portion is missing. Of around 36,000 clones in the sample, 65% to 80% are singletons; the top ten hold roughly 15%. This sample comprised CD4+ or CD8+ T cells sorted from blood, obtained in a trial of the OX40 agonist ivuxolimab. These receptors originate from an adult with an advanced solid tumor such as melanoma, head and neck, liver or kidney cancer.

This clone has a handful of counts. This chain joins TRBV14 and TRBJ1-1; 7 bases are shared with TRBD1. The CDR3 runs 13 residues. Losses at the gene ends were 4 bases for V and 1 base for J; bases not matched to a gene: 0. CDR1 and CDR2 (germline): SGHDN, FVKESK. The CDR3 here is CASSRTGNTEAFF. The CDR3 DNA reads TGTGCCAGCAGCCGGACAGGGAACACTGAAGCTTTCTTT. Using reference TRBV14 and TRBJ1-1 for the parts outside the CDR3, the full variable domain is EAGVTQFPSHSVIEKGQTVTLRCDPISGHDNLYWYRRVMGKEIKFLLHFVKESKQDESGMPNNRFLAERTGGTYSTLKVQPAELEDSGVYFCASSRTGNTEAFFGQGTRLTVV.

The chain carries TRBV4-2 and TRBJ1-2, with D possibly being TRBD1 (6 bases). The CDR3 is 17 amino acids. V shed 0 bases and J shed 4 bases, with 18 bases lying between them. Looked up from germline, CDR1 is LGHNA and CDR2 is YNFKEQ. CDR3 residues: CASSQEGMGASSYGYTF. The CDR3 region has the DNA TGTGCCAGCAGCCAAGAGGGCATGGGGGCCAGCTCCTATGGCTACACCTTC.

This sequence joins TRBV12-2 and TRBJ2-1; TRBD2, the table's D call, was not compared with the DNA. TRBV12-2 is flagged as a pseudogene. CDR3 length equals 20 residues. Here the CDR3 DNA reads TGTGCAAGTCGCCCCGAGACGGGGACTAGCGGTTTCAGCTCCTACAATGAGCAGTTCTTC. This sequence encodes CASRPETGTSGFSSYNEQFF.

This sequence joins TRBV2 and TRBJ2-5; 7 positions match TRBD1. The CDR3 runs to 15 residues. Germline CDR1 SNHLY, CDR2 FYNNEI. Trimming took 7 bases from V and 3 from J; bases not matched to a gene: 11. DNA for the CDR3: TGTGCCAGCAACCTCAACAGGGGCAGAAAAGAGACCCAGTACTTC. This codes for CASNLNRGRKETQYF.

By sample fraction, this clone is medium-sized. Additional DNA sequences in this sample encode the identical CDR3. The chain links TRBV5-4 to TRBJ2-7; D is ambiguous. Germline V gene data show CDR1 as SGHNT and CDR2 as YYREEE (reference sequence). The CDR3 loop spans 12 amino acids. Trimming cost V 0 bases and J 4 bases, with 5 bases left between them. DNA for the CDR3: TGTGCCAGCAGCTTGGATGGGTACGAGCAGTACTTC. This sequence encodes CASSLDGYEQYF.

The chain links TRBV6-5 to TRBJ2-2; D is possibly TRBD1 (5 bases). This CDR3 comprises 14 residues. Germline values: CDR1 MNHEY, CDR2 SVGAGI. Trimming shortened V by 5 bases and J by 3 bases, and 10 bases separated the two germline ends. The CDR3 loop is CASSGRQYTGELFF. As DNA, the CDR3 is TGTGCCAGCAGTGGTAGACAGTACACCGGGGAGCTGTTTTTT.

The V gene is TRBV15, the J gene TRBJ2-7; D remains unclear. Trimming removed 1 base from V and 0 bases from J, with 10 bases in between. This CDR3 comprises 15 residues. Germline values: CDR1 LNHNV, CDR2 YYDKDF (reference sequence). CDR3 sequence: CATSRGRLSSYEQYF. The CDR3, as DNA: TGTGCCACCAGCAGAGGACGGCTAAGCTCCTACGAGCAGTACTTC.

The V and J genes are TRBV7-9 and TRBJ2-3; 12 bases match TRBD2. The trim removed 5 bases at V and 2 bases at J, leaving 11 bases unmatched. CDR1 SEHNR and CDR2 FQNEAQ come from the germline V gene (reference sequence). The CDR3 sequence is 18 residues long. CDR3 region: CASSPGLAGTSNTDTQYF. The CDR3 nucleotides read TGTGCCAGCAGCCCCGGACTAGCGGGGACTTCTAACACAGATACGCAGTATTTT.

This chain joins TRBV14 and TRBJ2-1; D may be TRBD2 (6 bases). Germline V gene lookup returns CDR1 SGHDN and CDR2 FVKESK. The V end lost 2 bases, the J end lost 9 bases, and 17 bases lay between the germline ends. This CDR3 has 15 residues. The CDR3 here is CASSQWRGPGGEQFF. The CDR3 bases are TGTGCCAGCAGCCAATGGCGGGGCCCTGGTGGTGAGCAGTTCTTC.

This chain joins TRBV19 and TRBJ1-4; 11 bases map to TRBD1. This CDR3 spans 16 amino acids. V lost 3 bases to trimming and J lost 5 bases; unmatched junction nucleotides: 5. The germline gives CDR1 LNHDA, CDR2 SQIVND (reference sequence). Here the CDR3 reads CASSIRTGGVNEKLFF. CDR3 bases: TGTGCCAGTAGTATCCGGACAGGGGGCGTCAATGAAAAACTGTTTTTT.

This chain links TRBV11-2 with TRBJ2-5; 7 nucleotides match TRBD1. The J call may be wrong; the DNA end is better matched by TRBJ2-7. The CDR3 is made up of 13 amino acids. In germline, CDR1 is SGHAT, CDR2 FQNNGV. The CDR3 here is CASSRQGAYEQYF. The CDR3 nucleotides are TGTGCCAGCAGCCGACAGGGAGCCTACGAGCAGTACTTC.

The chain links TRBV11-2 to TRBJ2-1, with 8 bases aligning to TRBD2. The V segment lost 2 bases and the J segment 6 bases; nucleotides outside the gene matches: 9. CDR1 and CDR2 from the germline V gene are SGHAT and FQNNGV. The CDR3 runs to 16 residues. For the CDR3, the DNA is TGTGCCAGCAGCTTACTCGGGGGGGCATCTTCCAATGAGCAGTTCTTC. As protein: CASSLLGGASSNEQFF. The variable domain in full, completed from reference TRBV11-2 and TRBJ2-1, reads EAGVAQSPRYKIIEKRQSVAFWCNPISGHATLYWYQQILGQGPKLLIQFQNNGVVDDSQLPKDRFSAERLKGVDSTLKIQPAKLEDSAVYLCASSLLGGASSNEQFFGPGTRLTVL.

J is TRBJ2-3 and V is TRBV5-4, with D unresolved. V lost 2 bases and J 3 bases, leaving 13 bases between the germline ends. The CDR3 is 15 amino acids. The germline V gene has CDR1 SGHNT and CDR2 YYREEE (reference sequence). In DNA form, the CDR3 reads TGTGCCAGCAGCTTAGATGTGGGCGTGACAGATACGCAGTATTTT. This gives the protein CASSLDVGVTDTQYF.

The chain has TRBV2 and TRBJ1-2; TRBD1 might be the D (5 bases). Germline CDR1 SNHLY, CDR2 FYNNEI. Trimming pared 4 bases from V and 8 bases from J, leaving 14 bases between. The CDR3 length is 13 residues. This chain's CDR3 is CASSVGRERGYTF. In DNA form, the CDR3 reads TGTGCCAGCAGTGTTGGCAGGGAAAGGGGCTACACCTTC. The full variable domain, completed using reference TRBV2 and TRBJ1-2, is EPEVTQTPSHQVTQMGQEVILRCVPISNHLYFYWYRQILGQKVEFLVSFYNNEISEKSEIFDDQFSVERPDGSNFTLKIRSTKLEDSAMYFCASSVGRERGYTFGSGTRLTVV.

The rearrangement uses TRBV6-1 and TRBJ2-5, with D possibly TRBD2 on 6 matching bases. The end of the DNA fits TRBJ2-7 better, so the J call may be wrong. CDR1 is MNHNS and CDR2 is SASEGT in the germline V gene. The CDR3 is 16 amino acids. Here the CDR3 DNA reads TGTGCCAGCAGTGAACGGCGGGGTCGCGGCTCCTACGAGCAGTACTTC. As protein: CASSERRGRGSYEQYF.

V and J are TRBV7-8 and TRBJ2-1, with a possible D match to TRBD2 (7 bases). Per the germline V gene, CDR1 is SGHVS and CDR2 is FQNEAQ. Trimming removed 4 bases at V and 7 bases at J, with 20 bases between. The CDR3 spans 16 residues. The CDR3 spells CASSSAGAGAYNEQFF. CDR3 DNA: TGTGCCAGCAGCTCCGCGGGGGCGGGGGCTTATAATGAGCAGTTCTTC. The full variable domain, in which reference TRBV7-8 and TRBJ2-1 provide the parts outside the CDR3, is GAGVSQSPRYKVAKRGQDVALRCDPISGHVSLFWYQQALGQGPEFLTYFQNEAQLDKSGLPSDRFFAERPEGSVSTLKIQRTQQEDSAVYLCASSSAGAGAYNEQFFGPGTRLTVL.

The CDR3 DNA is TGTGCCAGCAGTGGTGGACTAGCGGGGGCCTCGGTGGAGACCCAGTACTTC. Translated: CASSGGLAGASVETQYF. J is TRBJ2-5 and V is TRBV27; TRBD2 matches 13 bases. The V segment lost 5 bases and the J segment 5 bases; nucleotides outside the gene matches: 11. Germline V gene lookup returns CDR1 MNHEY and CDR2 SMNVEV (reference sequence). This CDR3 is built from 17 residues.

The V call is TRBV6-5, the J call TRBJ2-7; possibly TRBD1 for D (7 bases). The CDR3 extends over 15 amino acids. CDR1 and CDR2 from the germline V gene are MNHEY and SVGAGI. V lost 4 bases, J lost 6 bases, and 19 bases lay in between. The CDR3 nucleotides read TGTGCCAGCAGTTCCTTAAGGAGGGGGCATGGCGAGCAGTACTTC. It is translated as CASSSLRRGHGEQYF.

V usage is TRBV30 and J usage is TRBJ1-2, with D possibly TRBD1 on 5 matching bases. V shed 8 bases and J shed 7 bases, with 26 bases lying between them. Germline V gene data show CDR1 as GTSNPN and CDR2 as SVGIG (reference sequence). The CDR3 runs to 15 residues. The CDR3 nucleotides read TGTGCCGGAGGGACGCCGGCGGTGCCGGTGGGTGGCTACACCTTC. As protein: CAGGTPAVPVGGYTF.

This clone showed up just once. DNA of the CDR3: TGTGCCTGGAGGCCGGCAGGGGAGGTGAACACTGAAGCTTTCTTT. Encoded protein: CAWRPAGEVNTEAFF. The chain carries TRBV30 and TRBJ1-1; D may be TRBD1 (6 bases). Germline CDR1 is GTSNPN and CDR2 is SVGIG (reference sequence). Between the trimmed V and J ends, which lost 3 bases and 0 bases, there was a span of 14 bases. The CDR3 runs to 15 residues.

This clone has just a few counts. This CDR3 is CASSFDLGGEQYF. CDR3 in DNA: TGTGCCAGCAGTTTCGACCTGGGCGGCGAGCAGTACTTC. The chain joins TRBV7-3 to TRBJ2-7; no reliable D call. The CDR3 consists of 13 residues. Trimming took off 6 bases at V and 6 bases at J, with 15 bases between the two ends. The germline CDR1 and CDR2 sequences are SGHTA and FQGTGA.

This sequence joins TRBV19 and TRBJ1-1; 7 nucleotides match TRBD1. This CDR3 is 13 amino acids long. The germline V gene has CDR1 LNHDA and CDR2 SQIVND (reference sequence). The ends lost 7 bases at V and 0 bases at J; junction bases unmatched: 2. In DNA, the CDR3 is TGTGCCAGTAAAGGACAGGTGAACACTGAAGCTTTCTTT. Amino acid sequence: CASKGQVNTEAFF. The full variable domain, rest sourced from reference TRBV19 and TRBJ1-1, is DGGITQSPKYLFRKEGQNVTLSCEQNLNHDAMYWYRQDPGQGLRLIYYSQIVNDFQKGDIAEGYSVSREKKESFPLTVTSAQKNPTAFYLCASKGQVNTEAFFGQGTRLTVV.

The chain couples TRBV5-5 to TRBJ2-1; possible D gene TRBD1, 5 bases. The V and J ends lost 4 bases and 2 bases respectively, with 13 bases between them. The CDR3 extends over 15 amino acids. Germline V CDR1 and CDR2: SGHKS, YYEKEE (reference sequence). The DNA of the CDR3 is TGTGCCAGCAGCACCACTCCACAGGCCTACAATGAGCAGTTCTTC. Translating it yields CASSTTPQAYNEQFF.

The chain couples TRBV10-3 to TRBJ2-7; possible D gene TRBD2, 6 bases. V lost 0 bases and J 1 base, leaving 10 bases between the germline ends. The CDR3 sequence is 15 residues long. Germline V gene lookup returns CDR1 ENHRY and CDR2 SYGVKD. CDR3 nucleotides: TGTGCCATCAGTGAGTCACTGGGGAGGTCCTACGAGCAGTACTTC. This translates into CAISESLGRSYEQYF.

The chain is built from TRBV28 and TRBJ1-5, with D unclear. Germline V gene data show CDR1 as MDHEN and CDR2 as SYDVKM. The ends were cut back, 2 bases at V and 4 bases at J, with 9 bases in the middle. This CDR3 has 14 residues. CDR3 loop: CASSLIARNQPQHF. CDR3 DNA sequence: TGTGCCAGCAGTTTAATAGCAAGGAATCAGCCCCAGCATTTT.